This T cell receptor (beta chain) emerged from a study of immune evolution from preneoplasia to lung adenocarcinoma. Comments on this clone: The antigen is unknown.

This table comes from immunoSEQ multiplex PCR, and its TCRdb copy is limited to in-frame clones, with some not included. The sample lists roughly 38,000 clones, 74% occurring once. Between the mid-2010s and the late 2010s, patients underwent resection in Japan or China. The ends were cut back, 4 bases at V and 1 base at J, with 7 bases in the middle. The CDR3 contains 13 residues. Looked up from germline, CDR1 is SEHNR and CDR2 is FQNEAQ (reference sequence). Notes on the study in general: Normal lung had the highest top T cell clone frequencies. Later-stage lesions seemingly showed higher T cell density and diversity than normal lung.

This sequence was found in a person aged 55 to 70 with lung adenocarcinoma. V usage is TRBV7-9 and J usage is TRBJ1-1; TRBD1 might be the D (6 bases). Sequencing was carried out using FFPE invasive lung adenocarcinoma tissue. The CDR3: CASSYRENTEAFF. In DNA, the CDR3 is TGTGCCAGCAGCTACAGGGAGAACACTGAAGCTTTCTTT.